A selection of T cell receptor beta chains follows, all from one sample in a study of T cells in localized non-small cell lung cancer. Repertoires were generated with immunoSEQ multiplex PCR, while TCRdb's copy carries only in-frame clones and drops some. Of approximately 40,000 clones in the sample, approximately 83% were seen once. This specimen consisted of peripheral blood, obtained before any cancer treatment. The source of these receptors is a man aged 35 to 69 with stage I lung adenocarcinoma. The CDR3 runs from the conserved cysteine through the conserved F or W. A D gene is named only where the DNA matches it firmly. A row's size may be missing; if present it is once, few, many or a size class.

-	-	TRBV11-2	TRBJ1-3	CASSLDGYDTIYF	TGTGCCAGCAGCTTAGATGGGTACGACACCATATATTTT
TRBD2	once	TRBV27	TRBJ2-5	CASRVGLAGFQETQYF	TGTGCCAGCAGGGTGGGACTAGCGGGATTCCAAGAGACCCAGTACTTC
TRBD2	-	TRBV5-4	TRBJ2-1	CASSVSAGVIYNEQFF	TGTGCCAGCAGCGTATCAGCGGGAGTGATCTACAATGAGCAGTTCTTC
TRBD2	-	TRBV7-2	TRBJ2-1	CASSVSAGARNNEQFF	TGTGCCAGCAGCGTATCAGCGGGGGCGCGGAACAATGAGCAGTTCTTC
-	-	TRBV7-9	TRBJ1-5	CASSLDDLNQPQHF	TGTGCCAGCAGCTTAGACGACCTCAATCAGCCCCAGCATTTT
TRBD1	once	TRBV18	TRBJ2-5	CASSGGQGSETQYF	TGTGCCAGCTCTGGGGGACAGGGGAGTGAGACCCAGTACTTC
-	-	TRBV7-9	TRBJ1-4	CASSTTVASGEKLFF	TGTGCCAGCAGCACGACGGTGGCGTCGGGAGAAAAACTGTTTTTT
TRBD1	-	TRBV27	TRBJ2-1	CASSLSGQGANEQFF	TGTGCCAGCAGTTTATCGGGACAGGGGGCAAATGAGCAGTTCTTC
-	-	TRBV7-8	TRBJ2-3	CASSLVVDTDTQYF	TGTGCCAGCAGCTTAGTAGTGGACACAGATACGCAGTATTTT
TRBD1	once	TRBV6-5	TRBJ2-1	CASSYSTGFEQFF	TGTGCCAGCAGTTACTCGACAGGGTTTGAGCAGTTCTTC
TRBD1	-	TRBV10-3	TRBJ1-1	CAISKQGADTEAFF	TGTGCCATCAGCAAACAGGGGGCCGACACTGAAGCTTTCTTT
TRBD2	-	TRBV5-1	TRBJ2-2	CASSQRTSGDTGELFF	TGCGCCAGCAGCCAAAGGACTAGCGGCGACACCGGGGAGCTGTTTTTT
-	few	TRBV5-8	TRBJ1-4	CASSLGQVGEKLFF	TGTGCCAGCAGCTTGGGACAAGTAGGTGAAAAACTGTTTTTT
TRBD1	-	TRBV19	TRBJ1-2	CASSAERTGGTGYTF	TGTGCCAGTAGTGCCGAAAGGACAGGTGGAACTGGCTACACCTTC
-	-	TRBV7-9	TRBJ2-7	CASSLVGSSYEQYF	TGTGCCAGCAGCTTAGTCGGAAGCTCCTACGAGCAGTACTTC
TRBD1	-	TRBV2	TRBJ1-1	CASSADRQGRTEAFF	TGTGCCAGCAGTGCCGATCGACAGGGTAGGACTGAAGCTTTCTTT